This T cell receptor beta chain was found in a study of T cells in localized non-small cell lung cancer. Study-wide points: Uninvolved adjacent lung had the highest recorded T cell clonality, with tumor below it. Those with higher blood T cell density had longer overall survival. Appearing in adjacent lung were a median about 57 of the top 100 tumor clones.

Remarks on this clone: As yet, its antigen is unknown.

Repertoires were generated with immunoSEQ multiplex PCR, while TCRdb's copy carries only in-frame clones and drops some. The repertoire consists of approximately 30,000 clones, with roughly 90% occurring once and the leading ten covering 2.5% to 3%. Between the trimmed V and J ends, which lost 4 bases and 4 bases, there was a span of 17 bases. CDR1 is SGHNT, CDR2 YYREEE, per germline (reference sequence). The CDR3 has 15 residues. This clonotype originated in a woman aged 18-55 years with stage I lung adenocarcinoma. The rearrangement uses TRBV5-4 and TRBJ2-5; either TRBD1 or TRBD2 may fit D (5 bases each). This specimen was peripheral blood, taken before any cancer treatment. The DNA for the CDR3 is TGTGCCAGCAGCCACACGACCGGGGCGGGAGAGACCCAGTACTTC. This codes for CASSHTTGAGETQYF.